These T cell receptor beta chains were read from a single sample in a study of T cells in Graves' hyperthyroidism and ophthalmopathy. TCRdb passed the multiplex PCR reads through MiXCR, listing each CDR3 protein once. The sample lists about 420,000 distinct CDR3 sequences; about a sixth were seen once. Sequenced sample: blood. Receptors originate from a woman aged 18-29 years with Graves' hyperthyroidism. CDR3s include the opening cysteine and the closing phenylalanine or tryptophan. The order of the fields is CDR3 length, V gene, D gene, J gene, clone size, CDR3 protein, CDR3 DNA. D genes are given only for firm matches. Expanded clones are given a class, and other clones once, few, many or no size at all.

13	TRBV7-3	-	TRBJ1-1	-	CASSLGDGSRAFF	TGTGCCAGCAGCTTGGGGGATGGGTCTCGCGCTTTCTTT
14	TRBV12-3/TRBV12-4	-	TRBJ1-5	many	CASSVDRQNGPQHF	TGTGCCAGCAGTGTAGACAGGCAGAACGGGCCCCAGCATTTT
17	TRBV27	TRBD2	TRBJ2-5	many	CASSPKGTSGSWETQYF	TGTGCCAGCAGTCCCAAAGGGACTAGCGGGAGTTGGGAGACCCAGTACTTC
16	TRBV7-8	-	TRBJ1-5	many	CASSLGLLSSNQPQHF	TGTGCCAGCAGCTTAGGTCTGCTATCTAGCAATCAGCCCCAGCATTTT
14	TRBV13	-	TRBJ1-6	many	CATHPSSYNSPLHF	TGTGCCACCCATCCGTCCTCCTATAATTCACCCCTCCACTTT
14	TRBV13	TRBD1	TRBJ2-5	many	CASSRGRGQETQYF	TGTGCCAGCAGCCGAGGCAGGGGGCAAGAGACCCAGTACTTC
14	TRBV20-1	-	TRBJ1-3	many	CSDRGPCSGNTIYF	TGCAGTGATCGGGGCCCCTGCTCTGGAAACACCATATATTTT
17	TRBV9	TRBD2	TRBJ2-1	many	CASSLSGGHSSYNEQFF	TGTGCCAGCAGCCTTAGCGGGGGCCATAGCTCCTACAATGAGCAGTTCTTC
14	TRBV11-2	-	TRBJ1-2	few	CASSPIRGLVGYTF	TGTGCCAGCAGCCCCATCAGGGGACTTGTTGGCTACACCTTC
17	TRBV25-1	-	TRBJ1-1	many	CASSGRGGTRLNTEAFF	TGTGCCAGCAGTGGGAGGGGGGGGACGAGATTGAACACTGAAGCTTTCTTT
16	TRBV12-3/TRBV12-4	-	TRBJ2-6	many	CASSLSQISGANVLTF	TGTGCCAGCAGTTTATCGCAGATCTCTGGGGCCAACGTCCTGACTTTC
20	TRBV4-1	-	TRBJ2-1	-	CASSHLLSRGAGAADNEQFF	TGCGCCAGCAGCCACCTTTTGTCCCGGGGGGCTGGAGCGGCGGACAATGAGCAGTTCTTC
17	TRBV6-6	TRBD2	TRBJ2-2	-	CASSYSPGLGSYGELFF	TGTGCCAGCAGTTACTCTCCGGGACTAGGATCATACGGGGAGCTGTTTTTT
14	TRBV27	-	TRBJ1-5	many	CASSAPGRNQPQHF	TGTGCCAGCAGTGCACCAGGGAGAAATCAGCCCCAGCATTTT
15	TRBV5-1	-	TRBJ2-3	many	CASSLAGMVTDTQYF	TGCGCCAGCAGCTTGGCCGGGATGGTGACAGATACGCAGTATTTT
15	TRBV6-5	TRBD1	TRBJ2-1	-	CASSYGTGKVNEQFF	TGTGCCAGCAGTTACGGGACAGGGAAGGTAAATGAGCAGTTCTTC
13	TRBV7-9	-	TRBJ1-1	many	CASLDGASTEAFF	TGTGCCAGCCTCGACGGTGCGAGCACTGAAGCTTTCTTT
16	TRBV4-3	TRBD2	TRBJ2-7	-	CASSRTSGPNSYEQYF	TGCGCCAGCAGCCGCACTAGCGGACCGAATTCCTACGAGCAGTACTTC
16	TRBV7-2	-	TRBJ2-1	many	CASSFDISSSYNEQFF	TGTGCCAGCAGCTTTGACATATCGAGCTCCTACAATGAGCAGTTCTTC
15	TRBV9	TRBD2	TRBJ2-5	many	CASSVGSGMGETQYF	TGTGCCAGCAGCGTCGGTAGCGGGATGGGGGAGACCCAGTACTTC
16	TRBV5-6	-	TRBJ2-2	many	CASSLGSTHLTGELFF	TGTGCCAGCAGCTTGGGATCGACCCATCTTACCGGGGAGCTGTTTTTT
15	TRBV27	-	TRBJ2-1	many	CASSLKVTGADEQFF	TGTGCCAGCAGTTTAAAGGTAACAGGTGCGGATGAGCAGTTCTTC
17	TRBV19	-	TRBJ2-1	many	CASSIDGGRRVSNEQFF	TGTGCCAGTAGTATAGATGGGGGCCGGCGAGTTAGCAATGAGCAGTTCTTC
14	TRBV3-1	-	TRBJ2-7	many	CASSQARGRYEQYF	TGTGCCAGCAGCCAAGCCAGGGGCAGATACGAGCAGTACTTC
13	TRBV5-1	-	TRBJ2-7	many	CASSSMREDEQYF	TGCGCCAGCAGCTCCATGAGGGAGGACGAGCAGTACTTC
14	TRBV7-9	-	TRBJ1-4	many	CASSLLEEGEKLFF	TGTGCCAGCAGCTTATTGGAAGAGGGTGAAAAACTGTTTTTT
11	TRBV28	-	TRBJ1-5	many	CASRKNQPQHF	TGTGCCAGCAGAAAGAATCAGCCCCAGCATTTT
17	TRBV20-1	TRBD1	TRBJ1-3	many	CSARDRRQGGLGNTIYF	TGCAGTGCTAGAGACCGGAGACAGGGGGGTCTTGGAAACACCATATATTTT
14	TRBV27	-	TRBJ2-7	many	CASSGPQGGYEQYF	TGTGCCAGCAGTGGCCCTCAGGGGGGCTACGAGCAGTACTTC
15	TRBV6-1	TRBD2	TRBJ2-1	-	CASSPGRGSYNEQFF	TGTGCCAGCAGCCCCGGGAGGGGATCCTACAATGAGCAGTTCTTC
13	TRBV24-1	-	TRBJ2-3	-	CATSEGLTDTQYF	TGTGCCACCAGTGAAGGGTTGACAGATACGCAGTATTTT
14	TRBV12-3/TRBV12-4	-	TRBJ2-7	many	CASSLHGYSYEQYF	TGTGCCAGCAGTTTACACGGGTACTCCTACGAGCAGTACTTC
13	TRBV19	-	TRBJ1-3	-	CASTPSLGNTIYF	TGTGCCAGTACCCCAAGTCTTGGAAACACCATATATTTT